This TCR beta chain was observed in a study of cytotoxic CD8 clonotypes in ibrutinib-treated CLL. Study as a whole: Following a median approximately twelve months of treatment, with a range of 6 to 36, response samples were taken.

Whole-study results and caveats: Contraction or stability on treatment was seen for public clonotypes, which were uncommon.

This CDR3 has 15 residues. V shed 0 bases, J shed 5 bases, and the junction held 6 bases outside the gene matches. Germline assignment: CDR1 MGHRA and CDR2 YSYEKL. Data came from immunoSEQ multiplex PCR; TCRdb stores just in-frame clones and leaves some out. The sample carries over 75,000 clones, around four fifths recorded once. Comments on this clone: The antigen remains undetermined.

The specimen comprised PBMCs, sampled after 12 months of ibrutinib treatment. This chain links TRBV4-1 with TRBJ1-2; TRBD1 aligns across 7 bases. The TCR comes from a human donor with chronic lymphocytic leukemia. The CDR3 sequence: CASSQDPQGVYGYTF. CDR3 nucleotide sequence: TGCGCCAGCAGCCAAGACCCGCAGGGGGTGTATGGCTACACCTTC.